These 30 T cell receptor beta chains originate from one sample sequenced in a study of OX40 agonist ivuxolimab in advanced cancers. The library was made by the immunoSEQ multiplex PCR assay. The clones in this table, taken by TCRdb from immuneACCESS, are in-frame only. Not every clone is retained; where verified, under half of the shortfall comes from an unresolved V gene, and the cause of the rest is unknown. Present in this sample are approximately 70,000 clones, 80% to 90% of which were seen just once. The top ten clonotypes cover 0.94% of the sample. Specimen: CD4+ or CD8+ T cells sorted from blood, collected in a trial of the OX40 agonist ivuxolimab. Source of these receptors: an adult with an advanced solid tumor such as melanoma, head and neck, liver or kidney cancer.

V gene TRBV5-8 combines with J gene TRBJ2-5; 7 positions match TRBD2. Per germline, CDR1 SGHTS and CDR2 YDEGEE. Trimming cost V 2 bases and J 0 bases; bases outside gene matches: 4. The CDR3 contains 15 residues. CDR3 sequence (DNA): TGTGCCAGCAGCTTTCTAGCGGACTACCAAGAGACCCAGTACTTC. It translates to CASSFLADYQETQYF.

The chain has TRBV10-3 and TRBJ1-4, with D hard to call. V was trimmed by 2 bases and J by 6 bases, leaving 16 bases between them. CDR1 is ENHRY, CDR2 SYGVKD, per germline. The CDR3 runs 16 residues. The CDR3 nucleotides are TGTGCCATCAGTGAGACTGGAAACAAAGTGGATGAAAAACTGTTTTTT. Translation gives CAISETGNKVDEKLFF.

This clone has only one observation. This chain joins TRBV7-9 and TRBJ2-1; D is undetermined. V lost 2 bases to trimming and J lost 5 bases, with 19 bases between them. This CDR3 has 17 residues. The germline V gene encodes CDR1 SEHNR and CDR2 FQNEAQ (reference sequence). CDR3 sequence reads: CASSLPPRMAIHNEQFF. The CDR3 DNA is TGTGCCAGCAGCTTACCTCCCAGGATGGCGATACACAATGAGCAGTTCTTC.

The chain combines TRBV7-2 with TRBJ2-5; either TRBD1 or TRBD2 may supply D (6 bases each). CDR3 length: 14 residues. Germline V CDR1 and CDR2: SGHTA, FQGNSA. The V and J ends lost 5 bases and 5 bases respectively, with 15 bases between them. Here the CDR3 reads CASSHRGTWETQYF. The CDR3 bases are TGTGCCAGCAGCCACCGGGGGACATGGGAGACCCAGTACTTC.

The sample holds one count of this clone. At the DNA level, this CDR3 is encoded by other sequences in the same sample as well. This sequence joins TRBV2 and TRBJ2-3, with D unclear. Trimming left V 4 bases short and J 1 base short, with 6 bases between. Germline values: CDR1 SNHLY, CDR2 FYNNEI. The CDR3 spans 13 residues. The CDR3 nucleotides are TGTGCCAGCAGTGCTTTGGGCACAGATACGCAGTATTTT. This sequence encodes CASSALGTDTQYF.

The rearrangement joins TRBV7-2 to TRBJ2-3; the match to TRBD2 covers 11 bases. V shed 5 bases, J shed 1 base, and the junction held 5 bases outside the gene matches. Germline values: CDR1 SGHTA, CDR2 FQGNSA. The CDR3 contains 16 residues. This CDR3 reads CASSPRTSGRTDTQYF. Here the CDR3 DNA reads TGTGCCAGCAGCCCCCGGACTAGCGGGCGCACAGATACGCAGTATTTT.

This clone was seen a single time. The rearrangement joins TRBV27 to TRBJ2-1, with 14 bases fitting TRBD2. J was trimmed by 7 bases and V by 3 bases; bases with no gene match: 14. Per the germline V gene, CDR1 is MNHEY and CDR2 is SMNVEV (reference sequence). This CDR3 comprises 19 residues. The CDR3: CASSFGGGLAGGLGNEQFF. CDR3 nucleotides: TGTGCCAGCAGTTTTGGGGGCGGACTAGCGGGAGGCTTGGGGAATGAGCAGTTCTTC.

The chain links TRBV7-3 to TRBJ2-3, with 11 bases identical to TRBD2. This CDR3 is built from 16 residues. CDR1 SGHTA and CDR2 FQGTGA come from the germline V gene. V was clipped by 2 bases and J by 4 bases; unmatched bases: 5. The CDR3 bases are TGTGCCAGCAGCTTATGGGCTAGCGGGGGGCCAGATACGCAGTATTTT. It is translated as CASSLWASGGPDTQYF.

The rearrangement links TRBV18 to TRBJ2-7; TRBD1 matches at 7 bases. CDR3 length equals 16 residues. Unmatched junction bases numbered 14, after V lost 3 bases and J lost 6 bases. Per the germline V gene, CDR1 is KGHSH and CDR2 is LQKENI. CDR3 region: CASSPPPGGWDGEQYF. The DNA of the CDR3 is TGTGCCAGCTCACCCCCCCCAGGGGGTTGGGACGGCGAGCAGTACTTC. Combining the CDR3 with reference TRBV18 and TRBJ2-7 gives the whole variable domain NAGVMQNPRHLVRRRGQEARLRCSPMKGHSHVYWYRQLPEEGLKFMVYLQKENIIDESGMPKERFSAEFPKEGPSILRIQQVVRGDSAAYFCASSPPPGGWDGEQYFGPGTRLTVT.

V usage is TRBV28 and J usage is TRBJ2-1; D possibly corresponds to TRBD2 (6 bases). The length of the CDR3 is 16 residues. Trimming removed 4 bases from V and 3 bases from J, with 16 bases in between. The germline V gene has CDR1 MDHEN and CDR2 SYDVKM. In DNA, the CDR3 is TGTGCCAGCAGTTCCCACGGGACTGCGGGCTACAATGAGCAGTTCTTC. Protein: CASSSHGTAGYNEQFF.

The chain uses TRBV7-9 and TRBJ2-7, with D tentatively TRBD2 (5 bases). Trimming removed 8 bases at V and 2 bases at J, with 16 bases between. Germline CDR1 SEHNR, CDR2 FQNEAQ (reference sequence). The CDR3 spans 14 residues. DNA for the CDR3: TGTGCCAGCCAGAGGTCCGGGGTTGCCTACGAGCAGTACTTC. Its protein is CASQRSGVAYEQYF.

J is TRBJ1-2 and V is TRBV29-1, with 7 bases identical to TRBD1. The CDR3 runs to 15 residues. The V gene end was trimmed by 7 bases and the J gene end by 7 bases; junction bases not matched to a gene: 18. CDR1 is SQVTM, CDR2 ANQGSEA, per germline. CDR3 loop: CSAGGLFLGLGGYTF. The DNA of the CDR3 is TGCAGCGCAGGGGGACTTTTTTTGGGACTAGGTGGCTACACCTTC.

The rearrangement links TRBV6-1 to TRBJ2-7, with TRBD2 matching over 8 bases. This CDR3 contains 15 residues. V trimming: 3 bases; J trimming: 7 bases; junction bases outside the gene matches: 11. Germline assignment: CDR1 MNHNS and CDR2 SASEGT. In DNA form, the CDR3 reads TGTGCCAGCAGTGAGGACGTCGGGGGGGTGCGAGAGCAGTACTTC. Translating gives CASSEDVGGVREQYF.

The chain uses TRBV9 and TRBJ2-7, with 10 bases fitting TRBD2. This CDR3 has 17 amino acids. Germline V gene data show CDR1 as SGDLS and CDR2 as YYNGEE. V gave up 4 bases and J gave up 4 bases; unmatched junction bases: 14. This CDR3 is CASSTGSGLAGDYEQYF. CDR3 nucleotides: TGTGCCAGCAGCACCGGTTCAGGGCTAGCGGGAGATTACGAGCAGTACTTC.

V gene TRBV11-2 combines with J gene TRBJ1-6; D is possibly TRBD1 (6 bases). Trimming left V 5 bases short and J 8 bases short, with 13 bases between. This CDR3 region has 14 residues. Looked up from germline, CDR1 is SGHAT and CDR2 is FQNNGV. Here the CDR3 reads CASSQETGHSPLHF. The CDR3 DNA is TGTGCCAGCAGCCAGGAGACAGGTCATTCACCCCTCCACTTT.

The V and J genes are TRBV30 and TRBJ1-2; D not resolved. This CDR3 contains 16 residues. V lost 0 bases and J 0 bases, leaving 14 bases between the germline ends. From germline, CDR1 is GTSNPN and CDR2 SVGIG (reference sequence). The CDR3 coding sequence is TGTGCCTGGAGTGTACCTCAAGAGAGGGCTAACTATGGCTACACCTTC. Translation gives CAWSVPQERANYGYTF. The whole variable domain, filled in from reference TRBV30 and TRBJ1-2, reads SQTIHQWPATLVQPVGSPLSLECTVEGTSNPNLYWYRQAAGRGLQLLFYSVGIGQISSEVPQNLSASRPQDRQFILSSKKLLLSDSGFYLCAWSVPQERANYGYTFGSGTRLTVV.

The rearrangement links TRBV28 to TRBJ1-2; TRBD1 matches 8 bases. The CDR3 has 15 amino acids. Germline CDR1 MDHEN, CDR2 SYDVKM. After removal of 7 bases from V and 5 bases from J, the junction contained 12 bases not matched to a gene. Here the CDR3 DNA reads TGTGCCAGCACCCCCCTGACAGGGGCCAGGTATGGCTACACCTTC. Translated: CASTPLTGARYGYTF.

The CDR3 DNA reads TGCGCCAGCGGGGTAGACAGTTTGGATTCACCCCTCCACTTT. It is translated as CASGVDSLDSPLHF. The chain carries TRBV5-1 and TRBJ1-6, with D possibly TRBD1 on 5 matching bases. V lost 7 bases and J 8 bases, leaving 16 bases between the germline ends. The CDR3 spans 14 residues. CDR1 is SGHRS and CDR2 is YFSETQ in the germline V gene. Full variable domain (outside the CDR3, taken from reference TRBV5-1 and TRBJ1-6): KAGVTQTPRYLIKTRGQQVTLSCSPISGHRSVSWYQQTPGQGLQFLFEYFSETQRNKGNFPGRFSGRQFSNSRSEMNVSTLELGDSALYLCASGVDSLDSPLHFGNGTRLTVT.

This clone appeared once. V usage is TRBV15 and J usage is TRBJ2-3, with D unclear. V lost 0 bases and J lost 6, with 4 bases in between. The CDR3 is made up of 12 amino acids. The V gene's germline CDR1 is LNHNV and CDR2 YYDKDF (reference sequence). The CDR3 spells CATSREGDTQYF. CDR3 DNA: TGTGCCACCAGCAGAGAGGGGGATACGCAGTATTTT.

The chain is built from TRBV10-1 and TRBJ2-3; D gene uncertain. Trimming removed 10 bases from V and 3 bases from J, with 11 bases in between. The CDR3 is made up of 12 amino acids. Germline V gene data show CDR1 as WNHNN and CDR2 as SYGVQD (reference sequence). The CDR3 loop reads CATSSGTDTQYF. The CDR3 region has the DNA TGCGCCACCTCCTCGGGTACAGATACGCAGTATTTT.

The chain couples TRBV18 to TRBJ2-1, with 7 positions matching TRBD2. The CDR3 runs 13 residues. Germline lookup yields CDR1 KGHSH and CDR2 LQKENI. The V and J ends lost 3 bases and 8 bases, in that order; junction bases with no gene match: 4. CDR3 loop: CASSPGEGYEQFF. CDR3 DNA sequence: TGTGCCAGCTCACCCGGGGAGGGATATGAGCAGTTCTTC.

J is TRBJ1-5 and V is TRBV7-9; D is unclear. CDR3 length equals 16 residues. Germline CDR1 SEHNR, CDR2 FQNEAQ (reference sequence). Trimming cost V 4 bases and J 3 bases, with 16 bases left between them. The CDR3 DNA is TGTGCCAGCAGCTCCCCGAGTAAGGGCGACAATCAGCCCCAGCATTTT. Its translation: CASSSPSKGDNQPQHF.

The count of this clone is one. This chain joins TRBV18 and TRBJ1-2; 7 bases are a match to TRBD1. The CDR3 loop spans 16 amino acids. Unmatched junction bases numbered 13, after V lost 4 bases and J lost 5 bases. Germline CDR1 and CDR2: KGHSH and LQKENI. For the CDR3, the DNA is TGTGCCAGCTCACTCCTGCGGGACAGATTGAATTATGGCTACACCTTC. Encoded protein: CASSLLRDRLNYGYTF.

The gene calls are TRBV10-3 and TRBJ2-2, with 8 positions matching TRBD2. Germline CDR1 and CDR2: ENHRY and SYGVKD. J gave up 0 bases and V 3 bases, and 6 bases lay outside the gene matches. This CDR3 has 17 amino acids. The CDR3 sequence: CAISDDGSGTNTGELFF. The CDR3 DNA reads TGTGCCATCAGTGATGATGGTAGCGGGACGAACACCGGGGAGCTGTTTTTT.

The rearrangement uses TRBV6-1 and TRBJ2-5; the D call may be TRBD1 or TRBD2 (5 bases each). The length of the CDR3 is 16 residues. Per the germline V gene, CDR1 is MNHNS and CDR2 is SASEGT. Trimming shortened V by 0 bases and J by 3 bases, and 14 bases separated the two germline ends. In DNA, the CDR3 is TGTGCCAGCAGTGAAGCGCCCGGGACGGTGAAAGAGACCCAGTACTTC. It codes for CASSEAPGTVKETQYF.

V usage is TRBV27 and J usage is TRBJ1-1; D may be TRBD1 (5 bases). The germline V gene has CDR1 MNHEY and CDR2 SMNVEV (reference sequence). Between the trimmed V and J ends, which lost 6 bases and 3 bases, there was a span of 11 bases. This CDR3 spans 13 amino acids. CDR3 in amino acids: CASRFSRDTEAFF. CDR3 DNA sequence: TGTGCCAGCAGATTCTCCAGGGACACTGAAGCTTTCTTT.

This rearrangement joins TRBV11-3 to TRBJ2-3; D gene ambiguous. Trimming removed 5 bases from V and 3 bases from J, with 6 bases in between. Germline CDR1 is SGHNT and CDR2 is YENEEA. The CDR3 is made up of 12 amino acids. CDR3 nucleotide sequence: TGTGCCAGCAGCCCCGAAACAGATACGCAGTATTTT. This codes for CASSPETDTQYF.

This clone was observed once. V usage is TRBV5-6 and J usage is TRBJ1-5, with 7 bases lining up with TRBD1. Germline V gene sequence: CDR1 SGHDT, CDR2 YYEEEE. The CDR3 is 15 amino acids. V lost 0 bases to trimming and J lost 3 bases; unmatched junction nucleotides: 3. The CDR3 region is CASSLGQGLNQPQHF. The DNA for the CDR3 is TGTGCCAGCAGCTTGGGACAGGGCCTCAATCAGCCCCAGCATTTT.

V is TRBV19 and J is TRBJ1-3, with 10 bases lining up with TRBD1. Germline V gene sequence: CDR1 LNHDA, CDR2 SQIVND (reference sequence). Trimming at V came to 9 bases and at J to 2 bases, leaving 13 bases not matched to a gene. CDR3 length: 17 amino acids. CDR3 protein: CASARDRGTETGNTIYF. The CDR3 nucleotides are TGTGCCAGCGCCCGGGACAGGGGTACCGAGACTGGAAACACCATATATTTT.

V is TRBV18 and J is TRBJ1-5; no clear D. The ends were cut back, 3 bases at V and 6 bases at J, with 9 bases in the middle. The CDR3 has 13 residues. The germline V gene encodes CDR1 KGHSH and CDR2 LQKENI. In DNA form, the CDR3 reads TGTGCCAGCTCACCGCGTTCGGCTCAGCCCCAGCATTTT. Translating it yields CASSPRSAQPQHF. Complete variable domain (other parts from reference TRBV18 and TRBJ1-5): NAGVMQNPRHLVRRRGQEARLRCSPMKGHSHVYWYRQLPEEGLKFMVYLQKENIIDESGMPKERFSAEFPKEGPSILRIQQVVRGDSAAYFCASSPRSAQPQHFGDGTRLSIL.